The 23 T cell receptor beta chains below all came from one sample that was sequenced in a study of cytomegalovirus exposure and HLA in healthy donors. PCR used 60 Vbeta primers and 13 Jbeta primers. Clones were read by immunoSEQ multiplex PCR, and TCRdb kept only the in-frame ones, dropping some. Of under 150,000 clones listed, roughly 9% are singletons. What was sequenced was PBMCs. These receptors came from a man in his thirties or forties in good health and CMV-seronegative.

This chain joins TRBV7-3 and TRBJ1-5; D not resolved. Germline V gene sequence: CDR1 SGHTA, CDR2 FQGTGA. The CDR3 has 13 amino acids. V lost 2 bases, J lost 5 bases, and 7 bases lay in between. The CDR3 sequence: CASSLSRDQPQHF. CDR3 nucleotide sequence: TGTGCCAGCAGCTTATCGAGAGATCAGCCCCAGCATTTT. The variable domain in full, with the rest retrieved from reference TRBV7-3 and TRBJ1-5, is GAGVSQTPSNKVTEKGKYVELRCDPISGHTALYWYRQSLGQGPEFLIYFQGTGAADDSGLPNDRFFAVRPEGSVSTLKIQRTERGDSAVYLCASSLSRDQPQHFGDGTRLSIL.

A few counts support this clone. The chain joins TRBV9 to TRBJ2-2; D perhaps matches TRBD2 (6 bases). CDR1 is SGDLS, CDR2 YYNGEE, per germline. The germline V and J ends were trimmed by 0 bases and 4 bases, with 16 bases remaining between them. This CDR3 has 17 residues. DNA for the CDR3: TGTGCCAGCAGCGTAGGGGGACGGGACTTAGGCACCGGGGAGCTGTTTTTT. This translates into CASSVGGRDLGTGELFF.

The chain couples TRBV7-2 to TRBJ2-1; TRBD1 agrees at 8 bases. V lost 2 bases and J lost 6; bases outside the gene matches: 12. CDR1 is SGHTA and CDR2 is FQGNSA in the germline V gene. The CDR3 totals 17 residues. The CDR3, as DNA: TGTGCCAGCAGCTTAAGGCCCCCCGGACAGGGCGTCAATGAGCAGTTCTTC. Translating it yields CASSLRPPGQGVNEQFF.

This chain joins TRBV7-8 and TRBJ2-4; 11 nucleotides agree with TRBD2. The germline CDR1 and CDR2 sequences are SGHVS and FQNEAQ. The CDR3 is 20 residues long. V lost 1 base, J lost 0 bases, and 11 bases stayed unmatched. CDR3 sequence: CASSLVVTSGAHLAKNIQYF. The CDR3 DNA reads TGTGCCAGCAGCTTAGTAGTGACTAGCGGGGCCCATCTAGCCAAAAACATTCAGTACTTC. Full variable domain (outside the CDR3, taken from reference TRBV7-8 and TRBJ2-4): GAGVSQSPRYKVAKRGQDVALRCDPISGHVSLFWYQQALGQGPEFLTYFQNEAQLDKSGLPSDRFFAERPEGSVSTLKIQRTQQEDSAVYLCASSLVVTSGAHLAKNIQYFGAGTRLSVL.

The V and J genes are TRBV7-9 and TRBJ2-3; 7 bases are a match to TRBD1. Germline assignment: CDR1 SEHNR and CDR2 FQNEAQ (reference sequence). CDR3 length: 14 residues. V was clipped by 3 bases and J by 1 base; unmatched bases: 1. The CDR3: CASSFGQGTDTQYF. The CDR3 DNA is TGTGCCAGCAGCTTTGGACAGGGCACAGATACGCAGTATTTT. Combining the CDR3 with reference TRBV7-9 and TRBJ2-3 gives the whole variable domain DTGVSQNPRHKITKRGQNVTFRCDPISEHNRLYWYRQTLGQGPEFLTYFQNEAQLEKSRLLSDRFSAERPKGSFSTLEIQRTEQGDSAMYLCASSFGQGTDTQYFGPGTRLTVL.

This clone was detected only a few times. The genes are TRBV2 and TRBJ1-4; maybe TRBD1 (6 bases). Germline V gene data show CDR1 as SNHLY and CDR2 as FYNNEI. The CDR3 is 13 residues long. The V end lost 6 bases, the J end lost 4 bases, and 9 bases lay between the germline ends. CDR3 sequence: CASRTGYNEKLFF. The CDR3 bases are TGTGCCAGCAGGACAGGATATAATGAAAAACTGTTTTTT.

The chain combines TRBV5-1 with TRBJ1-2, with 7 bases matching TRBD1. After removal of 4 bases from V and 1 base from J, the junction contained 4 bases not matched to a gene. Germline loops: CDR1 SGHRS, CDR2 YFSETQ. This CDR3 is built from 14 residues. The CDR3 is CASSPDRNNYGYTF. The CDR3 coding sequence is TGCGCCAGCAGCCCGGACAGGAATAACTATGGCTACACCTTC.

The J gene is TRBJ1-5, the V gene TRBV7-8, with 7 bases matching TRBD1. The CDR3 has 16 amino acids. The germline V gene encodes CDR1 SGHVS and CDR2 FQNEAQ. After removal of 4 bases from V and 0 bases from J, the junction contained 6 bases not matched to a gene. The CDR3 DNA is TGTGCCAGCAGCTCGACAGGGTTGAATAGCAATCAGCCCCAGCATTTT. Translating gives CASSSTGLNSNQPQHF.

This clone was seen a few times. The chain is built from TRBV5-1 and TRBJ2-5; D perhaps matches TRBD2 (6 bases). Germline CDR1 is SGHRS and CDR2 is YFSETQ. V was clipped by 0 bases and J by 5 bases, with 20 bases between them. The length of the CDR3 is 17 residues. CDR3 residues: CASSLVFRQGGWETQYF. The CDR3, as DNA: TGCGCCAGCAGCTTGGTCTTTAGGCAGGGAGGTTGGGAGACCCAGTACTTC.

This clone was counted only a few times. The chain links TRBV5-4 to TRBJ2-3; D uncertain. The CDR3 runs 13 residues. Germline V gives CDR1 SGHNT, CDR2 YYREEE (reference sequence). The V end was cut by 2 bases, the J end by 0 bases, with 4 bases between. DNA of the CDR3: TGTGCCAGCAGCTTCCAGAGCACAGATACGCAGTATTTT. Translation gives CASSFQSTDTQYF.

V usage is TRBV2 and J usage is TRBJ2-5; 8 bases match TRBD2. The CDR3 loop spans 15 amino acids. CDR1 SNHLY and CDR2 FYNNEI come from the germline V gene. The junction had 7 bases not matched to a gene; V was cut back by 6 bases and J by 1 base. The CDR3 loop is CASRDSSGPQETQYF. CDR3 bases: TGTGCCAGCAGGGACTCTAGCGGGCCCCAAGAGACCCAGTACTTC.

This clone was recorded a few times. The V gene is TRBV7-2, the J gene TRBJ1-3; 8 positions match TRBD1. There are 14 residues in the CDR3. Germline V gene data show CDR1 as SGHTA and CDR2 as FQGNSA. The V gene end was trimmed by 4 bases and the J gene end by 2 bases; junction bases not matched to a gene: 1. The CDR3 nucleotides are TGTGCCAGCAGCTCACAGGGGGCTGGAAACACCATATATTTT. Residues: CASSSQGAGNTIYF.

This clone was counted only a few times. The J gene is TRBJ2-3, the V gene TRBV4-1, with D perhaps TRBD2 (5 bases). The germline V gene encodes CDR1 MGHRA and CDR2 YSYEKL. CDR3 length: 14 amino acids. V was clipped by 1 base and J by 11 bases, with 16 bases between them. The CDR3 loop is CASSQAETSRGQYF. CDR3 in DNA: TGCGCCAGCAGCCAAGCGGAAACTTCACGGGGGCAGTATTTT.

The chain uses TRBV18 and TRBJ1-1; no clear D gene. Trimming stripped 2 bases from V and 1 base from J, with 5 bases between. The CDR3 spans 13 residues. Germline loops: CDR1 KGHSH, CDR2 LQKENI. Here the CDR3 reads CASSPGTNTEAFF. CDR3 nucleotides: TGTGCCAGCTCACCAGGCACGAACACTGAAGCTTTCTTT.

V is TRBV11-2 and J is TRBJ2-3; 7 nucleotides agree with TRBD2. The V and J ends lost 5 bases and 4 bases, in that order; junction bases with no gene match: 21. This CDR3 is 19 amino acids long. The germline CDR1 and CDR2 sequences are SGHAT and FQNNGV. CDR3 region: CASSSWGRASAWGADTQYF. The DNA for the CDR3 is TGTGCCAGCAGCAGCTGGGGGAGGGCCTCCGCCTGGGGTGCAGATACGCAGTATTTT.

The chain couples TRBV2 to TRBJ2-7, with D tentatively TRBD1 (6 bases). Germline loops: CDR1 SNHLY, CDR2 FYNNEI. CDR3 length: 17 amino acids. The V end lost 2 bases, the J end lost 0 bases, and 17 bases lay between the germline ends. For the CDR3, the DNA is TGTGCCAGCAGTGAAACGTTTAAACGGGACATCTCCTACGAGCAGTACTTC. Amino acids: CASSETFKRDISYEQYF.

This chain uses TRBV5-4 with TRBJ1-2, with a tentative D call TRBD1 (5 bases). CDR3 length: 12 amino acids. Between the trimmed V and J ends, which lost 7 bases and 4 bases, there was a span of 11 bases. Germline V gene lookup returns CDR1 SGHNT and CDR2 YYREEE (reference sequence). CDR3 DNA: TGTGCCAGCGACCAGGGAGGCTATGGCTACACCTTC. Its translation: CASDQGGYGYTF.

In its sample, this clone was seen a few times. The chain is built from TRBV29-1 and TRBJ2-1, with 13 bases that match TRBD2. V gave up 7 bases and J gave up 4 bases; unmatched junction bases: 10. CDR1 and CDR2 from the germline V gene are SQVTM and ANQGSEA. CDR3 length: 16 residues. The CDR3 DNA reads as TGCAGCGCCGTTACCGGGACTAGCGGGAAGTACAATGAGCAGTTCTTC. Protein: CSAVTGTSGKYNEQFF.

With respect to this clone: One end of the junction varies from germline; a read error may be responsible. V and J are TRBV7-7 and TRBJ2-7; D might be TRBD2 (5 bases). The CDR3 covers 13 residues. Germline assignment: CDR1 SSHAT and CDR2 FNYEAQ (reference sequence). The CDR3 loop is CASSPRLGDEQYF. CDR3 nucleotides: TGTGCTAGCAGCCCCCGTTTGGGAGACGAGCAGTACTTC.

J is TRBJ2-7 and V is TRBV6-5; 7 bases align to TRBD1. Germline values: CDR1 MNHEY, CDR2 SVGAGI. V shed 5 bases and J 2 bases; nucleotides not matched to a gene: 9. The CDR3 is 15 amino acids. The chain's CDR3 is CASSTTRDSTYEQYF. The CDR3 DNA reads as TGTGCCAGCAGTACCACTCGGGACAGTACCTACGAGCAGTACTTC.

This chain connects TRBV25-1 to TRBJ2-3; D is perhaps TRBD2 (6 bases). V gave up 3 bases and J gave up 4 bases, with 14 bases separating them. The CDR3 contains 15 residues. Germline lookup yields CDR1 MGHDK and CDR2 SYGVNS. CDR3 amino acids: CASSDGGMGSDTQYF. Here the CDR3 DNA reads TGTGCCAGCAGTGACGGGGGAATGGGATCAGATACGCAGTATTTT.

The sample holds a few counts of this clone. This chain joins TRBV4-3 and TRBJ2-6, with 10 bases matching TRBD1. Germline values: CDR1 LGHNA, CDR2 YSLEER. V dropped 3 bases and J dropped 2; count of bases not matched to a gene: 1. There are 16 residues in the CDR3. CDR3 residues: CASSQGTGAGANVLTF. The CDR3 DNA reads as TGCGCCAGCAGCCAGGGGACAGGGGCTGGGGCCAACGTCCTGACTTTC.

The chain employs TRBV2 and TRBJ2-5; D unresolved. Germline CDR1 reads SNHLY; CDR2 reads FYNNEI. The ends were cut back, 4 bases at V and 5 bases at J, with 8 bases in the middle. This CDR3 comprises 12 residues. The CDR3 is CASSGPAETQYF. The DNA for the CDR3 is TGTGCCAGCAGTGGTCCCGCGGAGACCCAGTACTTC. Full variable domain (outside the CDR3, taken from reference TRBV2 and TRBJ2-5): EPEVTQTPSHQVTQMGQEVILRCVPISNHLYFYWYRQILGQKVEFLVSFYNNEISEKSEIFDDQFSVERPDGSNFTLKIRSTKLEDSAMYFCASSGPAETQYFGPGTRLLVL.